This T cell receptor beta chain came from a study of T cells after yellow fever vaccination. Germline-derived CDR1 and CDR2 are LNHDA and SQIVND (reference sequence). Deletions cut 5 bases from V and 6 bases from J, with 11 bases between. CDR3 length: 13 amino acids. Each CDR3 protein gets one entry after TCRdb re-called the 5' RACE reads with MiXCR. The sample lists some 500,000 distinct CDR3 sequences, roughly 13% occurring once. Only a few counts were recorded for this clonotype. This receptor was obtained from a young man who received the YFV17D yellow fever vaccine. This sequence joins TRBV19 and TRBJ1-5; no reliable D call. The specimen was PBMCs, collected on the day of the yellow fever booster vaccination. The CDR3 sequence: CASSLEGSQPQHF. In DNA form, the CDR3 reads TGTGCCAGTAGTTTGGAAGGATCTCAGCCCCAGCATTTT.